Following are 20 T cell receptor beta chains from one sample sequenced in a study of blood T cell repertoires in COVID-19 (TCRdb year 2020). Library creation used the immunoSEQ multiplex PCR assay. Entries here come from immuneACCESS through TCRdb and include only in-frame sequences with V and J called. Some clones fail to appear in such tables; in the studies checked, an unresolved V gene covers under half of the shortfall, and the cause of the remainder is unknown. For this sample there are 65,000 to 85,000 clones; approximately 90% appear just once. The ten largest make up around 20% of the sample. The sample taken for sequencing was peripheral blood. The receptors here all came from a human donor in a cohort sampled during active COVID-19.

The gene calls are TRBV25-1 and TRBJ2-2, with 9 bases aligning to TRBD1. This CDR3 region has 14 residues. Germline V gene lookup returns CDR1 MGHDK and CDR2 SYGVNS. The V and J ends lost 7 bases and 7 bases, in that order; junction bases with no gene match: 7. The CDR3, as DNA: TGTGCCAGCAAAAGGACAGGGGTGGGCGGGGAGCTGTTTTTT. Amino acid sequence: CASKRTGVGGELFF.

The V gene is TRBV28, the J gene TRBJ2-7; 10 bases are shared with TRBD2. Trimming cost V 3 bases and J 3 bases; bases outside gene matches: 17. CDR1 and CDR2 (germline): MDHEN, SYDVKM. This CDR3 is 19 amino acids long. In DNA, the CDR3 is TGTGCCAGCAGTTTCGTCGGCAGGGGGCTGTCTAGCGGGAGCTACGAGCAGTACTTC. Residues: CASSFVGRGLSSGSYEQYF.

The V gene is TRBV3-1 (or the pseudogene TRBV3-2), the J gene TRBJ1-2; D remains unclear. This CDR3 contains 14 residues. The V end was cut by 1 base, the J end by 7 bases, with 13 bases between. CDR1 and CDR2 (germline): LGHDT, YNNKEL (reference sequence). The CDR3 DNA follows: TGTGCCAGCAGCCAAGGGGCCAAACCAGTTGGCTACACCTTC. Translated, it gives CASSQGAKPVGYTF.

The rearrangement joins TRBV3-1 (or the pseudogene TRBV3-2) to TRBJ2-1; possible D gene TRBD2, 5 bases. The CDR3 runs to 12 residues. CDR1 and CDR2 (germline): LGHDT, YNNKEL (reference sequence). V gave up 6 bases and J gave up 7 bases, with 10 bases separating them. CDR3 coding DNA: TGTGCCAGCAGAGGCGAGCGGAATGAGCAGTTCTTC. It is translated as CASRGERNEQFF.

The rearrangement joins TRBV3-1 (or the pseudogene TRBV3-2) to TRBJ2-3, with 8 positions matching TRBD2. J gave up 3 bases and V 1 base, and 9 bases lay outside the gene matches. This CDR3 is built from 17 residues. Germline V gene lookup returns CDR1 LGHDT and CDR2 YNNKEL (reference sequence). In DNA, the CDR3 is TGTGCCAGCAGCCAAGGACTAGCGAGCATTAGGACAGATACGCAGTATTTT. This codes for CASSQGLASIRTDTQYF.

Written as DNA, the CDR3 is TGTGCCAGCAGTTTATCTTCACAGAGCAATCAGCCCCAGCATTTT. This codes for CASSLSSQSNQPQHF. V is TRBV27 and J is TRBJ1-5; D ambiguous. Germline lookup yields CDR1 MNHEY and CDR2 SMNVEV (reference sequence). Trimming cost V 0 bases and J 1 base, with 7 bases left between them. This CDR3 is 15 amino acids long.

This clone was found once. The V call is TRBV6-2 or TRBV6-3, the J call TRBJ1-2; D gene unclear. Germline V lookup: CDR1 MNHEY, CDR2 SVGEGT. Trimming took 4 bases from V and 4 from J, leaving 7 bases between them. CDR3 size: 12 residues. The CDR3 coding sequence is TGTGCCAGCAGTTTCCAGGCCTATGGCTACACCTTC. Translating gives CASSFQAYGYTF.

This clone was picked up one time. CDR3 amino acids: CASSLGQGANTEAFF. The CDR3 nucleotides read TGTGCCAGCTCACTCGGGCAGGGGGCCAACACTGAAGCTTTCTTT. The V and J genes are TRBV18 and TRBJ1-1; 8 nucleotides line up with TRBD1. The germline V gene has CDR1 KGHSH and CDR2 LQKENI. The CDR3 has 15 residues. Trimming took 4 bases from V and 2 from J; bases not matched to a gene: 6.

In DNA form, the CDR3 reads TGTGCCAGTAGCCCTCAGGGAGGTTCGGCGGGAGGAAGAGGTGAGCAGTTCTTC. This translates into CASSPQGGSAGGRGEQFF. This sequence joins TRBV19 and TRBJ2-1; TRBD2 aligns across 8 bases. The CDR3 totals 18 residues. Trimming removed 6 bases from V and 9 bases from J; junction bases left unmatched: 22. The germline gives CDR1 LNHDA, CDR2 SQIVND (reference sequence).

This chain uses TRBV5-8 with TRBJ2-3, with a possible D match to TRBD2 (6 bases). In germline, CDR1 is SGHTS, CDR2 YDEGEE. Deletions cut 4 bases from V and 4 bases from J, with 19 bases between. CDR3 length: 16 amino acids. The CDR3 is CASSPGGIESPDTQYF. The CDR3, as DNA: TGTGCCAGCAGCCCTGGCGGGATAGAGAGCCCAGATACGCAGTATTTT.

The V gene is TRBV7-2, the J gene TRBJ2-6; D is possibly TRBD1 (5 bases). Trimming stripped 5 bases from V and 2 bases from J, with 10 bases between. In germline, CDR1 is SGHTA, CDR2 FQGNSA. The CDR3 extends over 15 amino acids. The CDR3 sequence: CASSNEGAGANVLTF. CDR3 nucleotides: TGTGCCAGCAGCAACGAAGGGGCTGGGGCCAACGTCCTGACTTTC.

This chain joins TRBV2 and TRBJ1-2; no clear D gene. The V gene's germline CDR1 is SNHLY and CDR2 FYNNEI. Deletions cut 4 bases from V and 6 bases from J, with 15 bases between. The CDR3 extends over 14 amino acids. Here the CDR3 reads CASSVMETENGYTF. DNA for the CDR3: TGTGCCAGCAGTGTGATGGAAACGGAGAATGGCTACACCTTC. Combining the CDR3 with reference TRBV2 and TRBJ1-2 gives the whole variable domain EPEVTQTPSHQVTQMGQEVILRCVPISNHLYFYWYRQILGQKVEFLVSFYNNEISEKSEIFDDQFSVERPDGSNFTLKIRSTKLEDSAMYFCASSVMETENGYTFGSGTRLTVV.

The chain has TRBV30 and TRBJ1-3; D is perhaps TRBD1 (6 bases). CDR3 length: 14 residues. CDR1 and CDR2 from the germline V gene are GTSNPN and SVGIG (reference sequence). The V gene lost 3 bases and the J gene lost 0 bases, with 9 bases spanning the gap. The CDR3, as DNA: TGTGCCTGGAGAGACAGGCTCTCTGGAAACACCATATATTTT. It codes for CAWRDRLSGNTIYF.

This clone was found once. CDR3 sequence reads: CASSLYTNYGYTF. In DNA form, the CDR3 reads TGTGCCAGCAGCCTGTACACTAACTATGGCTACACCTTC. The V gene is TRBV7-8, the J gene TRBJ1-2, with unresolved D. Germline CDR1 reads SGHVS; CDR2 reads FQNEAQ. The V end lost 5 bases, the J end lost 0 bases, and 7 bases lay between the germline ends. The CDR3 is 13 residues long.

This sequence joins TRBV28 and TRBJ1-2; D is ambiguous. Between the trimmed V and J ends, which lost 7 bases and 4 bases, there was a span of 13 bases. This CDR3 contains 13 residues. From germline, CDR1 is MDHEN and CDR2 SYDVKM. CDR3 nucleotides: TGTGCCAGCACCCCTTCACATACCTATGGCTACACCTTC. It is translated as CASTPSHTYGYTF.

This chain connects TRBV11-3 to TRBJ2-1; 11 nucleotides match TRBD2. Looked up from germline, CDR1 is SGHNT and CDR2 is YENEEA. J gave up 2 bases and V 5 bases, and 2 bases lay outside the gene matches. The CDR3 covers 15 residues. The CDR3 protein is CASSPTSGTYNEQFF. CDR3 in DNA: TGTGCCAGCAGCCCGACTAGCGGGACCTACAATGAGCAGTTCTTC.

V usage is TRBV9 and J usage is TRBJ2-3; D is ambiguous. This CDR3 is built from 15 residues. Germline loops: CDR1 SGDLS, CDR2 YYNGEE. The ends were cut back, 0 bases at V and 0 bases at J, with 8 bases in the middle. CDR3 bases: TGTGCCAGCAGCGTAGTATCACTAAGCACAGATACGCAGTATTTT. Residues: CASSVVSLSTDTQYF. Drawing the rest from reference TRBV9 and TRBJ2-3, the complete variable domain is DSGVTQTPKHLITATGQRVTLRCSPRSGDLSVYWYQQSLDQGLQFLIQYYNGEERAKGNILERFSAQQFPDLHSELNLSSLELGDSALYFCASSVVSLSTDTQYFGPGTRLTVL.

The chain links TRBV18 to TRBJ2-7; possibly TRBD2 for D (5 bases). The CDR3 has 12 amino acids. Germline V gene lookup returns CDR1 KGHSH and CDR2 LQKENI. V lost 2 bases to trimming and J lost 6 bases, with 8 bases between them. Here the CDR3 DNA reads TGTGCCAGCTCACCAGGGAGATTCGAGCAGTACTTC. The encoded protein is CASSPGRFEQYF.

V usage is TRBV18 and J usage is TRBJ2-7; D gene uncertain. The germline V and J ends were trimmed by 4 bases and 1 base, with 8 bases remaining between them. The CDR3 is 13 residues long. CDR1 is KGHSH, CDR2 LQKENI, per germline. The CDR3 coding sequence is TGTGCCAGCTCACGTTCAGGATCCTACGAGCAGTACTTC. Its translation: CASSRSGSYEQYF.

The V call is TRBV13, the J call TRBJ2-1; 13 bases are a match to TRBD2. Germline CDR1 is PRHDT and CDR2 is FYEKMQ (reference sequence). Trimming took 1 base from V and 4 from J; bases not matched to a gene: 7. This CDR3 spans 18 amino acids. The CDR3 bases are TGTGCCAGCAGCTTAGCAGGACTAGCGGGAGAAGGGTACAATGAGCAGTTCTTC. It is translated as CASSLAGLAGEGYNEQFF. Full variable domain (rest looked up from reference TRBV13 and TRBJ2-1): AAGVIQSPRHLIKEKRETATLKCYPIPRHDTVYWYQQGPGQDPQFLISFYEKMQSDKGSIPDRFSAQQFSDYHSELNMSSLELGDSALYFCASSLAGLAGEGYNEQFFGPGTRLTVL.